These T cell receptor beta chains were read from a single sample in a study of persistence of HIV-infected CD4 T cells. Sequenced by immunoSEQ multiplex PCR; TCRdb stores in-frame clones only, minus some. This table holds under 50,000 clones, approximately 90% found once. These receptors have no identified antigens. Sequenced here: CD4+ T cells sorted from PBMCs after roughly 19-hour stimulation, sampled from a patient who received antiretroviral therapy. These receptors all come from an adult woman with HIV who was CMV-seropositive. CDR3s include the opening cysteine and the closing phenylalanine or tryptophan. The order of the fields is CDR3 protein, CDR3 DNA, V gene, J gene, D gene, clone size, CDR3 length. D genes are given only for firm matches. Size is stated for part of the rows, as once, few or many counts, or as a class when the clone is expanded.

CASSLGGQGLVAFF	TGTGCCAGCAGCTTAGGGGGACAGGGGCTGGTGGCTTTCTTT	TRBV7-8	TRBJ1-1	TRBD1	.	14
CASSMGMNTEAFF	TGTGCCAGCAGTATGGGAATGAACACTGAAGCTTTCTTT	TRBV2	TRBJ1-1	.	.	13
CASSEPGQANGYTF	TGTGCCAGCAGCGAGCCCGGACAGGCGAATGGCTACACCTTC	TRBV9	TRBJ1-2	TRBD1	.	14
CATSRAGGGTIYF	TGTGCCACCAGCAGAGCGGGAGGGGGCACCATATATTTT	TRBV15	TRBJ1-3	.	.	13
CASSLDRDTQYF	TGTGCCAGCAGCTTAGACAGAGATACGCAGTATTTT	TRBV7-9	TRBJ2-3	.	.	12
CASSEYMYSYEQYF	TGTGCCAGCAGTGAGTATATGTACAGCTACGAGCAGTACTTC	TRBV6-1	TRBJ2-7	.	.	14
CASSLGDRGNQPQHF	TGCGCCAGCAGCTTGGGGGACAGGGGCAATCAGCCCCAGCATTTT	TRBV5-1	TRBJ1-5	TRBD1	.	15
CSVDRGAGANVLTF	TGCAGCGTTGACAGGGGAGCTGGGGCCAACGTCCTGACTTTC	TRBV29-1	TRBJ2-6	.	few	14
CASSQGYNYGYTF	TGCGCCAGCAGCCAAGGTTATAACTATGGCTACACCTTC	TRBV4-1	TRBJ1-2	.	.	13
CASRRDSSSYEQYF	TGCGCCAGCAGGCGGGACTCCAGCTCCTACGAGCAGTACTTC	TRBV5-1	TRBJ2-7	.	.	14
CASSQTGYSNQPQHF	TGTGCCAGCAGTCAGACAGGGTATAGCAATCAGCCCCAGCATTTT	TRBV7-8	TRBJ1-5	TRBD1	.	15
CASSLGVGGNTIYF	TGTGCCAGCAGCTTGGGTGTTGGCGGAAACACCATATATTTT	TRBV9	TRBJ1-3	.	once	14
CASSRLASFGEQYF	TGTGCCAGCAGTCGGCTCGCGAGCTTCGGCGAGCAGTACTTC	TRBV2	TRBJ2-7	.	.	14
CAISTGENYGYTF	TGTGCCATCTCCACAGGGGAAAACTATGGCTACACCTTC	TRBV10-3	TRBJ1-2	TRBD1	.	13
CASSIKVDYGYTF	TGTGCCAGTAGTATTAAGGTGGACTATGGCTACACCTTC	TRBV19	TRBJ1-2	.	.	13
CASSVAGANTEAFF	TGTGCCAGCAGCGTAGCTGGGGCGAACACTGAAGCTTTCTTT	TRBV9	TRBJ1-1	.	.	14
CASTDSLDPDTQYF	TGCGCCAGCACTGACAGTCTGGATCCAGATACGCAGTATTTT	TRBV10-2	TRBJ2-3	.	.	14
CASSSLTGTNVLTF	TGTGCCAGCAGTTCGCTGACAGGGACCAACGTCCTGACTTTC	TRBV27	TRBJ2-6	TRBD1	.	14
CASSLRRAGRKHEQYF	TGTGCCAGCAGCTTACGTCGGGCAGGGAGGAAACACGAGCAGTACTTC	TRBV7-8	TRBJ2-7	.	.	16
CASSPPGFQETQYF	TGTGCCAGCTCACCACCGGGCTTTCAAGAGACCCAGTACTTC	TRBV18	TRBJ2-5	.	.	14
CASGDSQNTEAFF	TGTGCCAGCGGGGACAGCCAGAACACTGAAGCTTTCTTT	TRBV5-8	TRBJ1-1	TRBD1	.	13
CATSARGQGNQPQHF	TGTGCCACCAGTGCTCGGGGACAGGGAAATCAGCCCCAGCATTTT	TRBV24-1	TRBJ1-5	TRBD1	.	15
CSARSYGYTF	TGCAGTGCTAGGAGCTATGGCTACACCTTC	TRBV20-1	TRBJ1-2	.	few	10
CASSETGAGELFF	TGTGCCAGCAGTGAAACAGGGGCCGGGGAGCTGTTTTTT	TRBV2	TRBJ2-2	TRBD1	.	13
CASSQQGAAYEQYF	TGCGCCAGCAGCCAACAGGGGGCGGCCTACGAGCAGTACTTC	TRBV4-1	TRBJ2-7	TRBD1	.	14
CASRYTSGGATYEQYF	TGTGCCAGCAGGTACACTAGCGGGGGGGCGACCTACGAGCAGTACTTC	TRBV6-5	TRBJ2-7	TRBD2	.	16
CASSLEVGIGAFF	TGCGCCAGCAGTTTGGAGGTTGGGATAGGAGCTTTCTTT	TRBV10-1	TRBJ1-1	.	.	13
CASSLGGTGGIYGYTF	TGTGCCAGCAGCTTAGGAGGGACAGGGGGCATTTATGGCTACACCTTC	TRBV5-4	TRBJ1-2	TRBD1	.	16